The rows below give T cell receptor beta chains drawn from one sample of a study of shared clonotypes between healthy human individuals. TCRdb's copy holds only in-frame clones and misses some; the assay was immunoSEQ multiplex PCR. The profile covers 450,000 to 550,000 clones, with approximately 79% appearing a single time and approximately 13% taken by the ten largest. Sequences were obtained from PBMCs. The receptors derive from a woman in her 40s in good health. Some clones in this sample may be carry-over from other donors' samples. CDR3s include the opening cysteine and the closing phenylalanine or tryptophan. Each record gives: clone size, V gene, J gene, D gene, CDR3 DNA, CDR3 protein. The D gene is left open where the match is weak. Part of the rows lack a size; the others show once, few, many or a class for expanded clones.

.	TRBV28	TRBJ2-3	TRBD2	TGTGCCAGCAGTTTTCGGCGGGACTACAGCACAGATACGCAGTATTTT	CASSFRRDYSTDTQYF
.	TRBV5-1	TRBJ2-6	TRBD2	TGCGCCAGCAGCTGGACTAGCGGGAGTGGGGCCAACGTCCTGACTTTC	CASSWTSGSGANVLTF
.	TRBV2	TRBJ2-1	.	TGTGCCAGCCTACGGGACACCCACAATGAGCAGTTCTTC	CASLRDTHNEQFF
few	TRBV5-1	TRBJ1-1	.	TGCGCCAGCAGCTTGGATTTAGGGGTTACTGAAGCTTTCTTT	CASSLDLGVTEAFF
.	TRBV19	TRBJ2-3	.	TGTGCCAGTAGTTGGGGCCTCCTAAACACAGATACGCAGTATTTT	CASSWGLLNTDTQYF
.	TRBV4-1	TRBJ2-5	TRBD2	TGCGCCCCCAGGGTAGCGGGATCCCAAGAGACCCAGTACTTC	CAPRVAGSQETQYF
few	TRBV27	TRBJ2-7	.	TGTGCCACCACGGATGTCGGGGGCTCCTACGAGCAGTACTTC	CATTDVGGSYEQYF
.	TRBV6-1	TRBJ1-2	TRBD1	TGTGCCACGGGGGACAGGGGGTACTATGGCTACACCTTC	CATGDRGYYGYTF
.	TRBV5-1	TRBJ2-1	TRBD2	TGCGCCAGCAGCTTGGTTATACAGCGGGACTACAATGAGCAGTTCTTC	CASSLVIQRDYNEQFF
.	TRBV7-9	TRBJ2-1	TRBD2	TGTGCCAGCGGTCTAGCGGGGGTGGATGAGCAGTTCTTC	CASGLAGVDEQFF
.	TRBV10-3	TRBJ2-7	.	TGTGCCATCAGTGGTCCGGTGGGGGGCGAGCAGTACTTC	CAISGPVGGEQYF
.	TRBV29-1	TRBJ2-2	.	TGCAGCGTTTCTCTCTCCGGGCCCACGAGGACCGGGGAGCTGTTTTTT	CSVSLSGPTRTGELFF
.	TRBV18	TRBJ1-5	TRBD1	TGTGCCAGCTCGCCTAACCAGGGGGTCAATCAGCCCCAGCATTTT	CASSPNQGVNQPQHF
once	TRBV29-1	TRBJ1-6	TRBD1	TGCAGCGTCCTGGACAGGGGGCAAGATTCACCCCTCCACTTT	CSVLDRGQDSPLHF
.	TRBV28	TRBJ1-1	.	TGTGCCAGCGGGGGGGGACGGTTCACTGAAGCTTTCTTT	CASGGGRFTEAFF
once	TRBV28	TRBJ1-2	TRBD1	TGTGCCAGCAGCTATACAGGGACAGTAGCTAACTATGGCTACACCTTC	CASSYTGTVANYGYTF
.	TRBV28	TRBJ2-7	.	TGTGCCAGCAGTGAGTACGACGAGCAGTACTTC	CASSEYDEQYF
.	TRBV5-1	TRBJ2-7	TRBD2	TGCGCCAGCAGCTTGGAAGCGCGGGAGGGTGGGGACGAGCAGTACTTC	CASSLEAREGGDEQYF
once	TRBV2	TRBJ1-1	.	TGTGCCAGCAGTGAAGTAGTGGCAGGGAATACTTTCTTT	CASSEVVAGNTFF
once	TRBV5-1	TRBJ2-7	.	TGCGCCAGCAGCATCCGGGACCCTTTCTCCTACGAGCAGTACTTC	CASSIRDPFSYEQYF
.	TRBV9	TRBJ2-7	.	TGTGCCAGCAGCCCGGCTGGCGGAAGCTCCTACGAGCAGTACTTC	CASSPAGGSSYEQYF
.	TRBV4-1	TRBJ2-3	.	TGCGCCAGCAGTCTTATGTTACTAGCATTTAGAGATACGCAGTATTTT	CASSLMLLAFRDTQYF
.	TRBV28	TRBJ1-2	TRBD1	TGTGCCAGCAGCCGCGGGACAGGGGGCGCGAACGGCTACACCTTC	CASSRGTGGANGYTF